Below, 11 T cell receptor beta chains from the same sample are listed, as sequenced in a study of graft-versus-host responses after intestinal transplantation. What these receptors recognize is not known. The repertoire was sequenced with immunoSEQ multiplex PCR; TCRdb's copy has only in-frame clones and lacks some. The repertoire holds more than 70,000 clones, with roughly 80% as singletons. Specimen: unstimulated CD4+ T cells sorted from spleen or lymph node cells, collected before intestinal transplant. The source of these receptors is a human donor who received an intestinal transplant.

The rearrangement uses TRBV29-1 and TRBJ2-5; 8 bases align to TRBD1. In germline, CDR1 is SQVTM, CDR2 ANQGSEA. V trimming: 6 bases; J trimming: 4 bases; junction bases outside the gene matches: 4. CDR3 size: 12 residues. CDR3: CSVVTGAETQYF. As DNA, the CDR3 is TGCAGCGTAGTGACAGGGGCAGAGACCCAGTACTTC.

The J gene is TRBJ2-7, the V gene TRBV12-2; the table's D call TRBD1 went unverified against the DNA. TRBV12-2 is noted as a pseudogene. The CDR3 sequence is 15 residues long. CDR3 in DNA: TGTGCAAGTCTCCCCCCGACAGGGTGGGGGCGGGGGCAGTACTTC. Its protein product is CASLPPTGWGRGQYF.

This rearrangement joins TRBV5-1 to TRBJ2-1; 10 positions match TRBD2. CDR3 length: 15 amino acids. Germline V lookup: CDR1 SGHRS, CDR2 YFSETQ. The V gene end was trimmed by 2 bases and the J gene end by 7 bases; junction bases not matched to a gene: 6. CDR3 region: CASSLLAGRGNEQFF. As DNA, the CDR3 is TGCGCCAGCAGCTTACTAGCGGGAAGAGGGAATGAGCAGTTCTTC.

The J gene is TRBJ1-2, the V gene TRBV7-2; 9 bases line up with TRBD1. Germline V gives CDR1 SGHTA, CDR2 FQGNSA. With 1 base clipped from V and 4 bases from J, the junction kept 4 bases outside the gene matches. The CDR3 sequence is 15 residues long. The CDR3 protein is CASSLDRGRSYGYTF. The DNA for the CDR3 is TGTGCCAGCAGCTTAGACAGGGGGCGCAGCTATGGCTACACCTTC.

The CDR3 DNA follows: TGTGCCAGCACCCACCTCGCAGGGGGCAGTGGGCAGCCCCAGCATTTT. Amino acids: CASTHLAGGSGQPQHF. The chain recombines TRBV28 with TRBJ1-5; 8 bases are shared with TRBD1. The length of the CDR3 is 16 residues. The germline CDR1 and CDR2 sequences are MDHEN and SYDVKM. Trimming at V came to 7 bases and at J to 7 bases, leaving 15 bases not matched to a gene. Drawing the rest from reference TRBV28 and TRBJ1-5, the complete variable domain is DVKVTQSSRYLVKRTGEKVFLECVQDMDHENMFWYRQDPGLGLRLIYFSYDVKMKEKGDIPEGYSVSREKKERFSLILESASTNQTSMYLCASTHLAGGSGQPQHFGDGTRLSIL.

The V call is TRBV6-5, the J call TRBJ1-1; D is unresolved. V dropped 7 bases and J dropped 0 bases, with 9 bases sitting between them. The V gene's germline CDR1 is MNHEY and CDR2 SVGAGI. The length of the CDR3 is 13 residues. CDR3 protein: CASKRGVNTEAFF. CDR3 DNA: TGTGCCAGCAAGCGGGGAGTGAACACTGAAGCTTTCTTT.

In this sample, this clone turned up a few times. This chain connects TRBV5-4 to TRBJ2-5, with TRBD2 matching over 7 bases. V was clipped by 4 bases and J by 7 bases; unmatched bases: 10. The germline gives CDR1 SGHNT, CDR2 YYREEE (reference sequence). The CDR3 spans 14 residues. CDR3 in DNA: TGTGCCAGCAGCACCGGGACTACAGACGGGACCCAGTACTTC. Protein product: CASSTGTTDGTQYF.

Note on this clone: Other DNA sequences of this sample code for an identical CDR3. V gene TRBV5-1 combines with J gene TRBJ2-1; D is perhaps TRBD1 (5 bases). The CDR3 is made up of 13 amino acids. Germline CDR1 is SGHRS and CDR2 is YFSETQ. V lost 4 bases and J 3 bases, leaving 8 bases between the germline ends. The CDR3 sequence: CASSRDSYNEQFF. CDR3 nucleotide sequence: TGCGCCAGCAGCAGAGACAGCTACAATGAGCAGTTCTTC.

The chain combines TRBV19 with TRBJ2-1; 10 bases fit TRBD2. The CDR3 sequence is 16 residues long. Per germline, CDR1 LNHDA and CDR2 SQIVND (reference sequence). V gave up 3 bases and J gave up 10 bases; unmatched junction bases: 12. The CDR3 reads CASSIGAGGPLTEQFF. The CDR3 coding sequence is TGTGCCAGTAGTATCGGAGCGGGGGGGCCATTGACCGAGCAGTTCTTC.

The genes are TRBV27 and TRBJ2-1; 9 nucleotides align to TRBD2. V was pared by 1 base and J by 5 bases, with 6 bases of the junction left unmatched. Germline loops: CDR1 MNHEY, CDR2 SMNVEV (reference sequence). The CDR3 runs to 16 residues. This chain's CDR3 is CASSLLSSGDHNEQFF. In DNA, the CDR3 is TGTGCCAGCAGTTTATTGTCTAGCGGGGACCACAATGAGCAGTTCTTC.

V is TRBV10-3 and J is TRBJ2-1; 8 nucleotides agree with TRBD1. The CDR3 totals 14 residues. The trim removed 3 bases at V and 5 bases at J, leaving 3 bases unmatched. Germline V gene data show CDR1 as ENHRY and CDR2 as SYGVKD. Here the CDR3 reads CAISDPTGDNEQFF. The CDR3 coding sequence is TGTGCCATCAGTGACCCGACAGGGGACAATGAGCAGTTCTTC.